Below, 10 T cell receptor beta chains from the same sample are listed, as sequenced in a study of shared clonotypes between healthy human individuals. Assay: immunoSEQ multiplex PCR; the TCRdb copy retains only in-frame clones and omits some. The repertoire holds a few million clones, roughly 93% seen once, with approximately 0.4% in the top ten. Sequencing was done on a sample of naive CD4+ T cells from PBMCs. Subset reported: CD45RA+ positively selected. The source is a man aged 18 to 30 in good health. Some clones in this sample may be carry-over from other donors' samples.

This clone was observed a few times. This chain links TRBV9 with TRBJ1-5; no clear D. Trimming pared 4 bases from V and 0 bases from J, leaving 8 bases between. The CDR3 contains 14 residues. Germline V CDR1 and CDR2: SGDLS, YYNGEE. The CDR3 DNA reads TGTGCCAGCAGCCCTCAAGATAGCAATCAGCCCCAGCATTTT. As protein: CASSPQDSNQPQHF.

The chain joins TRBV6-1 to TRBJ2-7, with D unclear. The CDR3 is 14 amino acids. The germline V and J ends were trimmed by 4 bases and 0 bases, with 10 bases remaining between them. The germline CDR1 and CDR2 sequences are MNHNS and SASEGT. CDR3 protein: CASSAGGDSYEQYF. CDR3 nucleotides: TGTGCCAGCAGTGCGGGCGGCGACTCCTACGAGCAGTACTTC.

The chain couples TRBV5-1 to TRBJ1-1; D call uncertain. The CDR3 totals 14 residues. Germline CDR1 SGHRS, CDR2 YFSETQ. The V end was cut by 0 bases, the J end by 5 bases, with 11 bases between. The DNA of the CDR3 is TGCGCCAGCAGCTTGGTGCCGGGCCAAACTGAAGCTTTCTTT. This gives the protein CASSLVPGQTEAFF.

The CDR3 sequence is CAWIPDSGVSYNEQFF. The CDR3 bases are TGTGCCTGGATCCCGGACTCTGGGGTCTCCTACAATGAGCAGTTCTTC. The chain employs TRBV30 and TRBJ2-1; possible D gene TRBD2, 5 bases. The V gene's germline CDR1 is GTSNPN and CDR2 SVGIG (reference sequence). The CDR3 has 16 amino acids. Between the trimmed V and J ends, which lost 4 bases and 0 bases, there was a span of 16 bases.

The V call is TRBV25-1, the J call TRBJ1-1, with D perhaps TRBD1 (5 bases). This CDR3 comprises 13 residues. Germline V CDR1 and CDR2: MGHDK, SYGVNS. Trimming stripped 10 bases from V and 2 bases from J, with 14 bases between. Here the CDR3 reads CATGRGFNTEAFF. The CDR3 DNA is TGTGCCACCGGGAGGGGTTTTAACACTGAAGCTTTCTTT.

The rearrangement links TRBV6-1 to TRBJ2-2; 13 bases fit TRBD2. Looked up from germline, CDR1 is MNHNS and CDR2 is SASEGT. Trimming at V came to 2 bases and at J to 6 bases, leaving 3 bases not matched to a gene. The CDR3 has 16 residues. The CDR3 sequence: CASSEKTSGGAGELFF. CDR3 DNA sequence: TGTGCCAGCAGTGAAAAAACTAGCGGGGGGGCCGGGGAGCTGTTTTTT.

The chain carries TRBV7-9 and TRBJ2-2, with D perhaps TRBD2 (5 bases). Germline V gives CDR1 SEHNR, CDR2 FQNEAQ (reference sequence). CDR3 length equals 15 residues. V was shortened by 1 base and J by 3 bases, with 9 bases between the two germline ends. This chain's CDR3 is CASSLVFGDTGELFF. The CDR3 nucleotides are TGTGCCAGCAGCTTAGTGTTCGGGGACACCGGGGAGCTGTTTTTT.

The CDR3 DNA is TGTGCCAGCAGCCCTTGGGGCAGCCCAGATACGCAGTATTTT. Its protein is CASSPWGSPDTQYF. The chain couples TRBV5-8 to TRBJ2-3, with a possible D match to TRBD1 (5 bases). The V end was cut by 4 bases, the J end by 4 bases, with 13 bases between. The CDR3 loop spans 14 amino acids. Germline CDR1 and CDR2: SGHTS and YDEGEE. The full variable domain, with the rest looked up from reference TRBV5-8 and TRBJ2-3, is EAGVTQSPTHLIKTRGQQATLRCSPISGHTSVYWYQQALGLGLQFLLWYDEGEERNRGNFPPRFSGRQFPNYSSELNVNALELEDSALYLCASSPWGSPDTQYFGPGTRLTVL.

CDR3 amino acids: CASSLDSQWGPGNTIYF. In DNA, the CDR3 is TGTGCCAGCAGTTTAGACTCGCAGTGGGGTCCTGGAAACACCATATATTTT. V and J are TRBV28 and TRBJ1-3; D gene uncertain. The CDR3 is made up of 17 amino acids. The germline V and J ends were trimmed by 2 bases and 2 bases, with 16 bases remaining between them. Germline V gene lookup returns CDR1 MDHEN and CDR2 SYDVKM.

The sample holds one count of this clone. The chain has TRBV5-1 and TRBJ2-7, with D perhaps being TRBD1 or TRBD2 (5 bases each). Trimming removed 4 bases at V and 6 bases at J, with 20 bases between. CDR1 SGHRS and CDR2 YFSETQ come from the germline V gene. This CDR3 is built from 15 residues. The DNA for the CDR3 is TGCGCCAGCAGCGCGGACCGGGGCTTGAGGGGCGAGCAGTACTTC. This codes for CASSADRGLRGEQYF.